The following is a TCR beta chain sequence with its context. Its antigen is unidentified. Samples were assayed with immunoSEQ v3.0 at survey level. The sequencing target was about 40,000-50,000 T-cell genomes per sample. Clones were read by immunoSEQ multiplex PCR, and TCRdb kept only the in-frame ones, dropping some. The data contain roughly 20,000 clones, about nine tenths of them singletons. The data were taken from a study of long-term antiretroviral therapy in people with HIV. Findings and caveats of the study: Data on ART adherence, viral resistance or therapy changes were unavailable. Clonal expansions arising prior to ART prevailed in the repertoire at every time point. The study found that diversity rose after ART but stayed below transplant donor controls.

The germline V gene has CDR1 MNHNY and CDR2 SVGAGI (reference sequence). Trimming left V 2 bases short and J 7 bases short, with 8 bases between. The CDR3 totals 12 residues. The receptor comes from a woman in her thirties with HIV. Sequencing was performed on unsorted PBMCs, taken approximately 4.4 years before starting antiretroviral therapy. This chain uses TRBV6-6 with TRBJ1-2; D perhaps matches TRBD1 (5 bases). The CDR3 sequence: CASSYVTGGYTF. For the CDR3, the DNA is TGTGCCAGCAGTTACGTTACAGGTGGCTACACCTTC.